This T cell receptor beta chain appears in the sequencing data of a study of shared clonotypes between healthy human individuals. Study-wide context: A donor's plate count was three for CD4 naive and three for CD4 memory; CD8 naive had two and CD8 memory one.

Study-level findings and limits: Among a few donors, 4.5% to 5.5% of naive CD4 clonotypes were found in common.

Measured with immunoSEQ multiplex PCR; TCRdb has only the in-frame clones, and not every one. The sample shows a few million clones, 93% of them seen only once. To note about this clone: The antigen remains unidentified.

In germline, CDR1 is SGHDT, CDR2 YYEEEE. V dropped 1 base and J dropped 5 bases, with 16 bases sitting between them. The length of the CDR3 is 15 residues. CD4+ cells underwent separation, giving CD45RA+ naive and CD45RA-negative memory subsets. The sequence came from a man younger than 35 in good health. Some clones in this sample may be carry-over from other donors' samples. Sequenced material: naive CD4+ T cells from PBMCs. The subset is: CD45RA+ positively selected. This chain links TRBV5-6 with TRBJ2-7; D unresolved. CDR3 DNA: TGTGCCAGCAGCTTGTGGGTCCGGTCGCCCGACGAGCAGTACTTC. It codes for CASSLWVRSPDEQYF.